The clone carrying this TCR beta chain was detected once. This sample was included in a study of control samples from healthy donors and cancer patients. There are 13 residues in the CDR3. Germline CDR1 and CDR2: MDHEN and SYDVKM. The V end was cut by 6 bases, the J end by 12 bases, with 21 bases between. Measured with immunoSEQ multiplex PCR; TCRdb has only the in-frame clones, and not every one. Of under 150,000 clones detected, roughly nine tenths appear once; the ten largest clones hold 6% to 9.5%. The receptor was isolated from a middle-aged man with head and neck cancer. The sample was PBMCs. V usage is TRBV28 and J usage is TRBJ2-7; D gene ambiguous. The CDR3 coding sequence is TGTGCCAGCAGACTCGACCTGACACCACCCTCGTACTTC. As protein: CASRLDLTPPSYF.